Listed here are 15 T cell receptor beta chains from one sample, sequenced in a study of siplizumab effects on memory and regulatory T cells (dated by TCRdb to about 2019). Their specific antigens are unknown. Receptor libraries were prepared by the immunoSEQ multiplex PCR assay. In TCRdb, the immuneACCESS table is reduced to in-frame sequences with V and J assigned. These tables do not hold every clone; where another copy was compared, an unresolved V gene accounts for under half, and the others remain unexplained. The sample yields several thousand clones; 49% were counted once. The biggest ten clones account for 4.5% to 5.5% of the sample. Mixed lymphocyte reaction cells were cocultured at 37°C for roughly six days. Sequencing was performed on CFSE-low (dividing) CD4+ T cells sorted from an allogeneic mixed lymphocyte reaction. The receptors derive from a human donor in good health; the cells came from an allogeneic mixed lymphocyte reaction.

The rearrangement joins TRBV5-1 to TRBJ2-7; 7 bases agree with TRBD1. CDR1 and CDR2 from the germline V gene are SGHRS and YFSETQ. CDR3 length equals 15 residues. Unmatched junction bases numbered 7, after V lost 4 bases and J lost 0 bases. In DNA, the CDR3 is TGCGCCAGCAGCCCGACAGGGTACCTCTCCTACGAGCAGTACTTC. Translated: CASSPTGYLSYEQYF.

This clone was counted only a few times. V usage is TRBV29-1 and J usage is TRBJ2-1; D unclear. The CDR3 runs to 12 residues. The germline CDR1 and CDR2 sequences are SQVTM and ANQGSEA. V lost 6 bases to trimming and J lost 0 bases, with 6 bases between them. DNA for the CDR3: TGCAGCGTAAAGAGCTCCTACAATGAGCAGTTCTTC. It is translated as CSVKSSYNEQFF.

CDR3 sequence: CASSSQGVADTQYF. In nucleotides, the CDR3 is TGTGCCAGCAGCTCGCAGGGGGTGGCAGATACGCAGTATTTT. V is TRBV7-2 and J is TRBJ2-3; 7 bases align to TRBD1. The CDR3 is made up of 14 amino acids. Germline V lookup: CDR1 SGHTA, CDR2 FQGNSA. The V segment lost 4 bases and the J segment 4 bases; nucleotides outside the gene matches: 5.

V and J are TRBV7-2 and TRBJ2-3, with 7 bases lining up with TRBD1. The CDR3 runs to 15 residues. V shed 5 bases, J shed 2 bases, and the junction held 7 bases outside the gene matches. Germline CDR1 reads SGHTA; CDR2 reads FQGNSA. CDR3 amino acids: CASSRQGVYTDTQYF. CDR3 DNA sequence: TGTGCCAGCAGCAGACAGGGTGTGTACACAGATACGCAGTATTTT.

The chain employs TRBV6-5 and TRBJ2-3, with TRBD2 identical over 10 bases. Germline V gene lookup returns CDR1 MNHEY and CDR2 SVGAGI. This CDR3 has 15 residues. J lost 0 bases, V lost 7 bases, and 4 bases had no gene match. The CDR3 region is CASTLAGASTDTQYF. The CDR3, as DNA: TGTGCCAGCACGCTAGCGGGGGCCAGCACAGATACGCAGTATTTT.

V gene TRBV6-5 combines with J gene TRBJ2-1; 8 bases match TRBD1. The germline CDR1 and CDR2 sequences are MNHEY and SVGAGI. CDR3 length equals 15 residues. Unmatched junction bases numbered 2, after V lost 4 bases and J lost 0 bases. This CDR3 reads CASSSDRGSYNEQFF. Written as DNA, the CDR3 is TGTGCCAGCAGTTCCGACAGGGGCTCCTACAATGAGCAGTTCTTC.

This clone was counted only a few times. The genes are TRBV6-5 and TRBJ2-1; 11 nucleotides line up with TRBD1. This CDR3 is built from 15 residues. Germline CDR1 MNHEY, CDR2 SVGAGI. The V segment lost 2 bases and the J segment 9 bases; nucleotides outside the gene matches: 6. CDR3 amino acids: CASSYVGQGAGEQFF. The CDR3 nucleotides read TGTGCCAGCAGTTACGTTGGACAGGGGGCTGGTGAGCAGTTCTTC.

This clone was detected a few times. V is TRBV7-9 and J is TRBJ2-7; the match to TRBD1 covers 11 bases. The trim removed 4 bases at V and 3 bases at J, leaving 5 bases unmatched. This CDR3 is 15 amino acids long. CDR1 and CDR2 (germline): SEHNR, FQNEAQ (reference sequence). The CDR3 sequence is CASSSGQGVGYEQYF. DNA for the CDR3: TGTGCCAGCAGCTCGGGACAGGGGGTAGGCTACGAGCAGTACTTC.

This clone was picked up a small number of times. The chain uses TRBV5-4 and TRBJ1-1; D is unclear. Germline CDR1 and CDR2: SGHNT and YYREEE (reference sequence). CDR3 length equals 14 residues. V was pared by 0 bases and J by 0 bases, with 6 bases between. The CDR3 loop is CASSLGRLNTEAFF. The CDR3 coding sequence is TGTGCCAGCAGCTTGGGACGTTTGAACACTGAAGCTTTCTTT.

This clone was counted only a few times. The chain carries TRBV11-3 and TRBJ1-1; D gene uncertain. Germline V gene data show CDR1 as SGHNT and CDR2 as YENEEA. The CDR3 loop spans 15 amino acids. Trimming took 5 bases from V and 1 from J, leaving 14 bases between them. The CDR3 coding sequence is TGTGCCAGCAGCCCGCGTCTGGGCCCGAACACTGAAGCTTTCTTT. It codes for CASSPRLGPNTEAFF.

This clone has only one observation. The chain links TRBV5-1 to TRBJ2-7; D is perhaps TRBD2 (7 bases). Germline CDR1 is SGHRS and CDR2 is YFSETQ. Trimming took off 5 bases at V and 2 bases at J, with 20 bases between the two ends. The CDR3 consists of 16 residues. The CDR3 DNA reads TGCGCCAGCAGTCCCCAGCCTCGCGGGGGCACCTACGAGCAGTACTTC. Translating gives CASSPQPRGGTYEQYF. Full variable domain (outside the CDR3, taken from reference TRBV5-1 and TRBJ2-7): KAGVTQTPRYLIKTRGQQVTLSCSPISGHRSVSWYQQTPGQGLQFLFEYFSETQRNKGNFPGRFSGRQFSNSRSEMNVSTLELGDSALYLCASSPQPRGGTYEQYFGPGTRLTVT.

The gene calls are TRBV5-1 and TRBJ1-1; D unresolved. Trimming left V 8 bases short and J 4 bases short, with 15 bases between. The CDR3 runs to 13 residues. CDR1 SGHRS and CDR2 YFSETQ come from the germline V gene. CDR3: CASSELSGTEAFF. In DNA, the CDR3 is TGCGCCAGTTCTGAACTTTCGGGCACTGAAGCTTTCTTT.

In its sample, this clone was seen a few times. This sequence joins TRBV6-5 and TRBJ1-2, with D possibly TRBD1 on 5 matching bases. Looked up from germline, CDR1 is MNHEY and CDR2 is SVGAGI. Trimming took 0 bases from V and 0 from J, leaving 8 bases between them. The CDR3 sequence is 15 residues long. CDR3 DNA sequence: TGTGCCAGCAGTTACTCGGTGACAGCTAACTATGGCTACACCTTC. Amino acids: CASSYSVTANYGYTF.

The rearrangement links TRBV19 to TRBJ2-2; no firm D call. Germline V gives CDR1 LNHDA, CDR2 SQIVND (reference sequence). The CDR3 loop spans 16 amino acids. V was clipped by 2 bases and J by 0 bases, with 10 bases between them. The CDR3 protein is CASSISRTTNTGELFF. In DNA, the CDR3 is TGTGCCAGTAGTATAAGTCGCACAACGAACACCGGGGAGCTGTTTTTT. Full variable domain (rest looked up from reference TRBV19 and TRBJ2-2): DGGITQSPKYLFRKEGQNVTLSCEQNLNHDAMYWYRQDPGQGLRLIYYSQIVNDFQKGDIAEGYSVSREKKESFPLTVTSAQKNPTAFYLCASSISRTTNTGELFFGEGSRLTVL.

V gene TRBV7-3 combines with J gene TRBJ1-1; D call uncertain. Deletions cut 6 bases from V and 4 bases from J, with 15 bases between. The CDR3 covers 14 residues. CDR1 and CDR2 from the germline V gene are SGHTA and FQGTGA. Here the CDR3 reads CASSTKVGGTEAFF. CDR3 sequence (DNA): TGTGCCAGCAGTACAAAAGTCGGCGGCACTGAAGCTTTCTTT.